A selection of T cell receptor beta chains follows, all from one sample in a study of CD8+CD57+ T cells in acquired aplastic anemia. TCRdb re-called the reads with MiXCR, one entry per CDR3 protein. The sample lists around 230,000 distinct CDR3 sequences, around 63% occurring once. Sequenced material: sorted CD4+, CD8+, or CD8+CD57+ T cells (not recorded which) from PBMCs. All receptors derive from a human donor in good health. The CDR3 runs from the conserved cysteine through the conserved F or W. Fields, in order: D gene, V gene, clone size, J gene, CDR3 protein, CDR3 DNA. The D gene is left open where the match is weak. The size entry is marked missing in some rows and otherwise reads once, few, many or a size class.

TRBD1	TRBV15	NA	TRBJ1-2	CATSTGTGGTYGYTF	TGTGCCACCAGCACTGGGACAGGGGGTACCTATGGCTACACCTTC
NA	TRBV4-1	many	TRBJ2-7	CASSLGSTAYEQYF	TGCGCCAGCAGCCTAGGTTCTACAGCCTACGAGCAGTACTTC
NA	TRBV7-9	NA	TRBJ2-1	CASSFEGHEQFF	TGTGCCAGCAGCTTTGAAGGGCATGAGCAGTTCTTC
NA	TRBV10-3	once	TRBJ1-4	CAISEPGGGTNEKLFF	TGTGCCATCAGTGAGCCGGGAGGGGGGACAAATGAAAAACTGTTTTTT
TRBD1	TRBV20-1	many	TRBJ2-2	CSARETGADTGELFF	TGCAGTGCTAGAGAAACAGGGGCCGACACCGGGGAGCTGTTTTTT
NA	TRBV20-1	many	TRBJ2-7	CSARAYEQYF	TGCAGTGCTAGGGCTTACGAGCAGTACTTC
NA	TRBV14	many	TRBJ1-1	CASSQKQANTEAFF	TGTGCCAGCAGCCAAAAACAGGCGAACACTGAAGCTTTCTTT
NA	TRBV6-2/TRBV6-3	many	TRBJ2-5	CASSLGPLQETQYF	TGTGCCAGCAGTCTGGGACCGCTGCAAGAGACCCAGTACTTC
TRBD1	TRBV7-9	NA	TRBJ1-2	CASSLGQGNTF	TGTGCCAGCAGCTTGGGACAGGGGAACACCTTC
NA	TRBV7-8	NA	TRBJ2-5	CASSLEPSEETQYF	TGTGCCAGCAGCTTAGAACCCAGCGAAGAGACCCAGTACTTC
TRBD2	TRBV20-1	NA	TRBJ2-1	CSGGAGGSTYNEQFF	TGCAGTGGCGGGGCGGGGGGCTCGACCTACAATGAGCAGTTCTTC
TRBD1	TRBV5-1	NA	TRBJ2-7	CASSLGEVTGGNQYF	TGCGCCAGCAGCTTGGGTGAGGTGACAGGGGGCAACCAGTACTTC
NA	TRBV20-1	NA	TRBJ2-3	CSASYGGDTQYF	TGCAGTGCTAGTTACGGCGGGGATACGCAGTATTTT
NA	TRBV29-1	NA	TRBJ1-2	CSVRDLYGYTF	TGCAGCGTTAGGGACCTCTATGGCTACACCTTC
TRBD1	TRBV10-2	many	TRBJ2-1	CASSGQGTYNEQFF	TGCGCCAGCAGCGGACAGGGCACCTACAATGAGCAGTTCTTC
NA	TRBV19	NA	TRBJ1-6	CASSVQNSPLHF	TGTGCCAGTAGCGTTCAGAATTCACCCCTCCACTTT
NA	TRBV5-1	NA	TRBJ2-1	CASSLADGSYNEQFF	TGCGCCAGCAGCCTGGCGGACGGCTCCTACAATGAGCAGTTCTTC
NA	TRBV20-1	NA	TRBJ1-6	CSARDPKGDLHF	TGCAGTGCTAGAGACCCGAAGGGGGACCTCCACTTT
NA	TRBV3-1	few	TRBJ1-5	CASSPPGVRQPQHF	TGTGCCAGCAGCCCGCCGGGGGTTAGGCAGCCCCAGCATTTT
TRBD1	TRBV7-8	few	TRBJ2-7	CASSLGRGPSYEQYF	TGTGCCAGCAGCTTAGGCAGGGGGCCATCCTACGAGCAGTACTTC
NA	TRBV7-9	once	TRBJ1-5	CASSSARYSNQPQHF	TGTGCCAGCAGCTCGGCCAGGTATAGCAATCAGCCCCAGCATTTT
NA	TRBV7-2	NA	TRBJ1-5	CASSFRGRGGGNNQPQHF	TGTGCCAGCAGCTTCCGAGGTAGGGGGGGAGGGAACAATCAGCCCCAGCATTTT
NA	TRBV6-1	once	TRBJ2-3	CASSERPGASTDTQYF	TGTGCCAGCAGTGAAAGGCCAGGAGCTAGCACAGATACGCAGTATTTT
TRBD1	TRBV29-1	NA	TRBJ1-2	CSVAGQGGYGYTF	TGCAGCGTTGCCGGACAGGGAGGCTATGGCTACACCTTC
NA	TRBV15	NA	TRBJ2-1	CATSKVLRKDNEQFF	TGTGCCACCAGCAAGGTCTTACGAAAAGATAATGAGCAGTTCTTC
NA	TRBV5-6	once	TRBJ2-7	CASSRGGEQYF	TGTGCCAGCAGCCGAGGGGGGGAGCAGTACTTC
NA	TRBV9	many	TRBJ2-3	CASSRLGYAQVTDTQYF	TGTGCCAGCAGCCGACTGGGGTACGCACAGGTCACAGATACGCAGTATTTT
NA	TRBV6-1	many	TRBJ2-5	CASSEWRKEKETQYF	TGTGCCAGCAGTGAATGGAGAAAGGAGAAAGAGACCCAGTACTTC
TRBD1	TRBV2	few	TRBJ1-5	CASSTGVSNQPQHF	TGTGCCAGCAGCACAGGGGTTAGCAATCAGCCCCAGCATTTT
TRBD2	TRBV20-1	once	TRBJ2-1	CSARALRAGGVNEQFF	TGCAGTGCTAGAGCCCTTCGAGCGGGGGGCGTTAATGAGCAGTTCTTC
NA	TRBV7-2	few	TRBJ2-7	CASSLAAGLTYEQYF	TGTGCCAGCAGCTTAGCGGCAGGGTTGACCTACGAGCAGTACTTC
NA	TRBV6-6	many	TRBJ2-1	CASTPWTGIYNEQFF	TGTGCCAGCACCCCTTGGACCGGAATCTACAATGAGCAGTTCTTC